Each of the 23 T cell receptor beta chains below was sequenced from the same sample in a study of molecular identifiers for immune sequencing clone quantification. TCRdb called the PCR reads again in MiXCR, with one record for every CDR3 protein. Of 460,000 or so distinct CDR3 sequences detected, about 21% appear once; the ten largest clones hold 0.65% to 0.95%. The material sequenced was naive CD8+ T cells from blood, with Jurkat cell RNA spiked in. Sample subset: FACS-sorted CD8+CD4-CCR7+CD45RA+ naive T cells. All receptors derive from a human donor in good health. Some libraries in this study had Jurkat cell RNA spiked in.

This clonotype was recorded at least ten times. This chain joins TRBV11-2 and TRBJ1-1; D call uncertain. V was clipped by 3 bases and J by 11 bases, with 22 bases between them. CDR3 length equals 15 residues. Germline CDR1 and CDR2: SGHAT and FQNNGV. The CDR3 bases are TGTGCCAGCAGCTTGACGGCGAGGGATTTCACGGGGGCTTTCTTT. It translates to CASSLTARDFTGAFF.

This clonotype was counted many times. V gene TRBV7-6 combines with J gene TRBJ2-5; D gene uncertain. V was pared by 8 bases and J by 5 bases, with 12 bases between. The CDR3 extends over 12 amino acids. Germline CDR1 reads SGHVS; CDR2 reads FNYEAQ. CDR3 in DNA: TGTGCCAGCTCGACGAGCTGGGAGACCCAGTACTTC. Translation: CASSTSWETQYF.

The rearrangement joins TRBV7-6 to TRBJ2-1; TRBD2 matches 16 bases. CDR1 is SGHVS, CDR2 FNYEAQ, per germline. The CDR3 is 20 amino acids. With 0 bases clipped from V and 0 bases from J, the junction kept 5 bases outside the gene matches. CDR3 DNA sequence: TGTGCCAGCAGCTTAGCTCCGGGACTAGCGGGAGGGTCCTCCTACAATGAGCAGTTCTTC. It specifies CASSLAPGLAGGSSYNEQFF.

This clonotype was seen repeatedly, ten times or more. The J gene is TRBJ2-3, the V gene TRBV2, with D unclear. CDR1 is SNHLY, CDR2 FYNNEI, per germline. The CDR3 runs 18 residues. Trimming shortened V by 2 bases and J by 0 bases, and 18 bases separated the two germline ends. The CDR3 loop reads CASSEFLSHSSSTDTQYF. For the CDR3, the DNA is TGTGCCAGCAGTGAATTCCTGTCCCACTCCTCTAGCACAGATACGCAGTATTTT. The variable domain in full, completed from reference TRBV2 and TRBJ2-3, reads EPEVTQTPSHQVTQMGQEVILRCVPISNHLYFYWYRQILGQKVEFLVSFYNNEISEKSEIFDDQFSVERPDGSNFTLKIRSTKLEDSAMYFCASSEFLSHSSSTDTQYFGPGTRLTVL.

This clonotype was observed at least ten times. The chain joins TRBV30 to TRBJ2-7; perhaps TRBD1 as D (6 bases). Trimming cost V 4 bases and J 7 bases, with 14 bases left between them. Germline V gene lookup returns CDR1 GTSNPN and CDR2 SVGIG (reference sequence). This CDR3 has 12 amino acids. In DNA, the CDR3 is TGTGCCTGGACTCAGGGGTTGGGGGAGCAGTACTTC. Its translation is CAWTQGLGEQYF.

This clonotype was seen a few times. V gene TRBV7-3 combines with J gene TRBJ1-5; D ambiguous. Germline assignment: CDR1 SGHTA and CDR2 FQGTGA. CDR3 size: 13 residues. Trimming cost V 10 bases and J 4 bases, with 14 bases left between them. CDR3 DNA sequence: TGTGCCACCACGAGCGGCCTAAATCAGCCCCAGCATTTT. It codes for CATTSGLNQPQHF.

In this sample, this clonotype turned up many times. The chain's CDR3 is CASSVRETGVDQPQHF. The CDR3 DNA follows: TGTGCCAGCAGTGTGCGGGAGACAGGGGTAGATCAGCCCCAGCATTTT. This chain links TRBV7-6 with TRBJ1-5; TRBD1 aligns across 8 bases. V gave up 6 bases and J gave up 5 bases; unmatched junction bases: 12. The CDR3 has 16 amino acids. Germline CDR1 SGHVS, CDR2 FNYEAQ.

At least ten counts were recorded for this clonotype. J is TRBJ2-3 and V is TRBV9; 10 bases line up with TRBD2. The CDR3 extends over 15 amino acids. Germline V CDR1 and CDR2: SGDLS, YYNGEE. V trimming: 5 bases; J trimming: 3 bases; junction bases outside the gene matches: 6. The CDR3 loop is CASRPLAGVTDTQYF. The CDR3 DNA reads as TGTGCCAGCAGACCGCTAGCGGGGGTTACAGATACGCAGTATTTT.

As regards this clonotype: Possible read error: a much larger clone is one base away. The V and J genes are TRBV24-1 and TRBJ2-7; D not certain. Germline-derived CDR1 and CDR2 are KGHDR and SFDVKD. The CDR3 is made up of 13 amino acids. The CDR3: CASSDPLGYEQYF. In DNA form, the CDR3 reads TGTGCCTCCAGTGATCCCCTTGGGTACGAGCAGTACTTC.

The chain has TRBV9 and TRBJ2-7; 8 bases match TRBD1. This CDR3 contains 17 residues. The germline gives CDR1 SGDLS, CDR2 YYNGEE. V lost 0 bases, J lost 4 bases, and 12 bases stayed unmatched. The CDR3 is CASSVEGPETGVYEQYF. The DNA for the CDR3 is TGTGCCAGCAGCGTAGAAGGGCCGGAGACAGGGGTGTACGAGCAGTACTTC.

This clonotype was seen at least ten times. This chain links TRBV12-3 or TRBV12-4 with TRBJ2-3, with a weak D call TRBD1 (5 bases). The CDR3 sequence is 16 residues long. With 0 bases removed from V and 2 bases from J, the gap between germline ends came to 12 bases. The CDR3 nucleotides read TGTGCCAGCAGTTTAGCGCCGGCAGGGTACACAGATACGCAGTATTTT. Translating it yields CASSLAPAGYTDTQYF.

This clonotype was recorded many times. CDR3 nucleotides: TGTGCCAGCAGCCAAGATGACCCAGATACGCAGTATTTT. Its protein is CASSQDDPDTQYF. The rearrangement links TRBV4-2 to TRBJ2-3; the D is unclear. There are 13 residues in the CDR3. Deletions cut 0 bases from V and 4 bases from J, with 5 bases between. The germline gives CDR1 LGHNA, CDR2 YNFKEQ.

In regard to this clonotype: A much larger clone is a single base away; this may be a read error. The CDR3 DNA reads as TGTGCCAGCGGTTTCCGTGGAGGGCGCCAGCCCCAGCATTTT. Translated: CASGFRGGRQPQHF. The rearrangement joins TRBV28 to TRBJ1-5; D not resolved. CDR1 is MDHEN, CDR2 SYDVKM, per germline. This CDR3 is built from 14 residues.

This clonotype was counted between two and nine times. This chain's CDR3 is CASSKGGYEQYF. In DNA form, the CDR3 reads TGTGCCAGCAGTAAGGGGGGCTACGAGCAGTACTTC. V and J are TRBV25-1 and TRBJ2-7; D might be TRBD1 or TRBD2, each matching 6 bases. Trimming removed 5 bases at V and 3 bases at J, with 8 bases between. Germline lookup yields CDR1 MGHDK and CDR2 SYGVNS. The CDR3 sequence is 12 residues long.

Details on this clonotype: One base away lies a much larger clone, so this may be a sequencing read error. The chain combines TRBV7-3 with TRBJ2-1; D remains unclear. The germline V gene encodes CDR1 SGHTA and CDR2 FQGTGA. The CDR3 runs 11 residues. The DNA for the CDR3 is TGTGCCAGCAGCTCCGCCAATGAGCAGTCCTTC. It yields the protein CASSSANEQSF.

The chain joins TRBV2 to TRBJ2-3; maybe TRBD2 (6 bases). Trimming left V 4 bases short and J 7 bases short, with 24 bases between. CDR3 size: 17 residues. Per the germline V gene, CDR1 is SNHLY and CDR2 is FYNNEI. CDR3 sequence: CASSGITGESVMNTQYF. CDR3 coding DNA: TGTGCCAGCAGTGGGATTACGGGGGAATCGGTTATGAATACGCAGTATTTT.

This clonotype was seen repeatedly, ten times or more. The rearrangement uses TRBV10-2 and TRBJ1-5; no reliable D call. The CDR3 is made up of 14 amino acids. The V gene lost 0 bases and the J gene lost 1 base, with 4 bases spanning the gap. Per the germline V gene, CDR1 is WSHSY and CDR2 is SAAADI. The CDR3: CASSESSSNQPQHF. Written as DNA, the CDR3 is TGCGCCAGCAGTGAGTCAAGCAGCAATCAGCCCCAGCATTTT.

Points on this clonotype: An end of the junction does not agree with germline; a read error may underlie this. CDR3 in amino acids: CVSRTANGPLSEQYF. The CDR3 bases are TGTGTCAGCAGGACAGCCAACGGACCCCTAAGCGAGCAGTACTTC. The genes are TRBV6-5 and TRBJ2-7, with D possibly TRBD1 on 6 matching bases. The germline V gene has CDR1 MNHEY and CDR2 SVGAGI. The CDR3 extends over 15 amino acids.

The chain carries TRBV7-9 and TRBJ1-1; D unresolved. The CDR3 totals 12 residues. V dropped 4 bases and J dropped 7 bases, with 10 bases sitting between them. Germline V gene lookup returns CDR1 SEHNR and CDR2 FQNEAQ (reference sequence). CDR3 sequence reads: CASSSGRFEAFF. The CDR3 coding sequence is TGTGCCAGCAGCTCAGGACGTTTTGAAGCTTTCTTT.

This clonotype was recorded at least ten times. The chain couples TRBV19 to TRBJ2-7, with TRBD1 matching 7 bases. Losses at the gene ends were 8 bases for V and 4 bases for J; bases not matched to a gene: 8. The length of the CDR3 is 13 residues. Looked up from germline, CDR1 is LNHDA and CDR2 is SQIVND (reference sequence). The CDR3 protein is CASGPGTAYEQYF. CDR3 nucleotides: TGTGCCAGTGGGCCCGGGACAGCATACGAGCAGTACTTC.

The table lists this clonotype with many counts. The chain combines TRBV5-1 with TRBJ1-5; D unclear. This CDR3 has 16 residues. The germline gives CDR1 SGHRS, CDR2 YFSETQ. V lost 0 bases, J lost 0 bases, and 10 bases lay in between. CDR3 protein: CASSLEGSYSNQPQHF. CDR3 coding DNA: TGCGCCAGCAGCTTGGAGGGTAGTTATAGCAATCAGCCCCAGCATTTT.

This clonotype has more than one count but fewer than ten. The J gene is TRBJ2-5, the V gene TRBV7-8; 14 nucleotides match TRBD2. The CDR3 contains 16 residues. In germline, CDR1 is SGHVS, CDR2 FQNEAQ. V dropped 5 bases and J dropped 5; count of bases not matched to a gene: 7. This CDR3 is CASSLGLAGGEETQYF. The CDR3, as DNA: TGTGCCAGCAGCCTCGGACTAGCGGGGGGCGAGGAGACCCAGTACTTC.

This clonotype has a handful of counts. The chain has TRBV12-3 or TRBV12-4 and TRBJ1-5; D is ambiguous. This CDR3 comprises 14 residues. V was cut by 8 bases and J by 3 bases, with 14 bases left in between. CDR3 sequence (DNA): TGTGCCAGCCAGTGGGGAAGCGCCAATCAGCCCCAGCATTTT. Its translation: CASQWGSANQPQHF.